This is a list of T cell receptor beta chains from one sample in a study of cytomegalovirus exposure and HLA in healthy donors. Sequencing used immunoSEQ multiplex PCR; TCRdb keeps in-frame clones, though not all of them. Of around 68,000 clones in the sample, approximately 85% were seen once. Sequencing was carried out using PBMCs. These receptors were taken from a female donor in good health and CMV-seronegative. CDR3s include the opening cysteine and the closing phenylalanine or tryptophan. D genes are given only for firm matches. Expanded clones get a size class; other rows say once, few or many, or leave the size out.

>TRBV30|TRBJ2-2|NA|TRBD2
TGTGCCTGGAGAGCACTAGCGGGAGAGGGCACCGGGGAGCTGTTTTTT
CAWRALAGEGTGELFF
>TRBV28|TRBJ1-3|NA|NA
TGTGCCAGCAGCTTGGACAGCGGGAACTCTGGAAACACCATATATTTT
CASSLDSGNSGNTIYF
>TRBV28|TRBJ1-1|NA|NA
TGTGCCAGCACTCCTCCGCCGGCGAGGGACACTGAAGCTTTCTTT
CASTPPPARDTEAFF
>TRBV6-6|TRBJ2-7|NA|TRBD2
TGTGCCAGCAGTTACCGCGGGAGCTCCTACGAGCAGTACTTC
CASSYRGSSYEQYF
>TRBV30|TRBJ2-2|NA|NA
TGTGCCTGGAGTGTACGACGTGGGGAAAGGGGATATAGCGGGGAGCTGTTTTTT
CAWSVRRGERGYSGELFF
>TRBV4-3|TRBJ1-4|NA|NA
TGCGCCAGCAGCCAAGAGTACGGGTCGGGGTCTGAAAAACTGTTTTTT
CASSQEYGSGSEKLFF
>TRBV7-9|TRBJ2-7|NA|TRBD1
TGTTCCAGCAGCTTAGAATTGGACAGGGACGAGCAGTACTTC
CSSSLELDRDEQYF
>TRBV5-1|TRBJ2-7|NA|TRBD2
TGCGCCAGCAGCCCCACTAGCGGGGCTACCTACGAGCAGTACTTC
CASSPTSGATYEQYF
>TRBV6-1|TRBJ2-1|NA|NA
TGTGCCAGCAGGGCTAGCTCCTGCAATGAGCAGTTCTTC
CASRASSCNEQFF
>TRBV15|TRBJ2-5|NA|TRBD2
TGTGCCACCAGCAGAGACCGGGGGGGCCCCGAGACCCAGTACTTC
CATSRDRGGPETQYF
>TRBV2|TRBJ2-7|NA|TRBD2
TGTGCCAGCAGTGAAGGGACTAGAGCCGAGCAGTACTTC
CASSEGTRAEQYF
>TRBV28|TRBJ2-7|NA|TRBD1
TGTGCCAGCAGAACAGGGGGTTACTACGAGCAGTACTTC
CASRTGGYYEQYF
>TRBV5-1|TRBJ2-1|few|NA
TGCGCCAGCAGCTTGGACGGGACTGAGTACAATGAGCAGTTCTTC
CASSLDGTEYNEQFF
>TRBV7-9|TRBJ1-2|NA|NA
TGTGCCAGCAGCTTAGTTACAGCAGCTAACTATGGCTACACCTTC
CASSLVTAANYGYTF
>TRBV6-1|TRBJ1-4|once|NA
TGTGCCAGCTGGGGGGGCGCTGGAACTAATGAAAAACTGTTTTTT
CASWGGAGTNEKLFF
>TRBV6-5|TRBJ2-3|NA|NA
TGTGCCAGCAGTTACTCGATCGCCAGAAGCACAGATACGCAGTATTTT
CASSYSIARSTDTQYF
>TRBV28|TRBJ2-7|once|TRBD1
TGTGCCAGCAAAAAGACAGGGTTCCCATCGTCCTACGAGCAGTACTTC
CASKKTGFPSSYEQYF
>TRBV6-1|TRBJ2-3|once|TRBD2
TGTGCCAGCAGTGCCCGGACTAGCGCCCCCACAGATACGCAGTATTTT
CASSARTSAPTDTQYF
>TRBV7-6|TRBJ1-3|NA|NA
TGTGCCAGCAGCCAAGGGGCCGGAAACACCATATATTTT
CASSQGAGNTIYF
>TRBV10-3|TRBJ1-2|NA|TRBD1
TGTGCCATCCTTGGGGGGACAGACTCTAACTATGGCTACACCTTC
CAILGGTDSNYGYTF
>TRBV27|TRBJ2-2|NA|NA
TGTGCCAGCAGTTTAAGTCGGGAATACGTCTACACCGGGGAGCTGTTTTTT
CASSLSREYVYTGELFF
>TRBV20-1|TRBJ2-2|NA|TRBD1
TGCAGTGCCCGGACAGGCGGGGAGCTGTTTTTT
CSARTGGELFF
>TRBV7-9|TRBJ2-1|NA|NA
TGTGCCAGCAGCGGGCCCTCGAATGAGCAGTTCTTC
CASSGPSNEQFF
>TRBV15|TRBJ2-5|NA|NA
TGTGCCACCAGCAGAGGTAGCGGGGACAGAGCTCCGGGAGGGACCCAGTACTTC
CATSRGSGDRAPGGTQYF
>TRBV7-8|TRBJ2-7|NA|NA
TGTGCCAGCAGCTTAGCGCATCGCGGGACTGGCTACGAGCAGTACTTC
CASSLAHRGTGYEQYF
>TRBV9|TRBJ2-1|NA|TRBD2
TGTGCCAGCAGCTTTAGCGGGATGGGTGGTAATGAGCAGTTCTTC
CASSFSGMGGNEQFF
>TRBV23-1|TRBJ2-5|once|NA
TGCGCCAGCAGTCAAGGAGGGGAGGGGGGGCTTCTGGAGACCCAGTACTTC
CASSQGGEGGLLETQYF
>TRBV7-9|TRBJ2-7|NA|TRBD2
TGTGCCAGCAGCAGCTCGGGACTAGCAGCTTACGAGCAGTACTTC
CASSSSGLAAYEQYF
>TRBV2|TRBJ2-2|NA|NA
TGTGCCAGCAGCCGCTCTCGAGAGGGAGGTACCGGGGAGCTGTTTTTT
CASSRSREGGTGELFF
>TRBV5-6|TRBJ2-7|NA|TRBD2
TGTGCCAGCAGCGGCGGGGGAGGATCCTACGAGCAGTACTTC
CASSGGGGSYEQYF
>TRBV29-1|TRBJ1-2|once|NA
TGCAGCGTTGAAAAGGCAGGCTATGGCTACACCTTC
CSVEKAGYGYTF
>TRBV2|TRBJ2-7|NA|NA
TGTGCCAGCAGTGAAAATAATAAGGGGACCTACGAGCAGTACTTC
CASSENNKGTYEQYF
>TRBV19|TRBJ2-3|NA|TRBD2
TGTGCCAGTAGTATTGGGGCTAGCGGGGGGGCCAGGGCAGATACGCAGTATTTT
CASSIGASGGARADTQYF
>TRBV27|TRBJ2-1|NA|TRBD2
TGTGCCAGCAGTCTTACTCCTCCGGGAGGGCCATACAATGAGCAGTTCTTC
CASSLTPPGGPYNEQFF
>TRBV19|TRBJ2-7|NA|NA
TGTGCCAGTAGTATTCGCGCAGGAACCTACGAGCAGTACTTC
CASSIRAGTYEQYF
>TRBV7-2|TRBJ1-5|NA|TRBD1
TGTGCCAGCAGCCAGGACAGGGCCAGCAATCAGCCCCAGCATTTT
CASSQDRASNQPQHF
>TRBV30|TRBJ1-2|NA|TRBD1
TGTGCCTGGAGTAGGGACAGGCCCTATGGCTACACCTTC
CAWSRDRPYGYTF
>TRBV9|TRBJ2-5|NA|NA
TGTGCCAGCAGTACTAGGGATCCCGACCAAGAGACCCAGTACTTC
CASSTRDPDQETQYF
>TRBV7-9|TRBJ2-7|NA|NA
TGTGCCAGCAGCTCCGGGACCTACGAGCAGTACTTC
CASSSGTYEQYF
>TRBV19|TRBJ2-2|few|TRBD2
TGTGCCAGTAGTTACGATCTAGCGGGTCGAACATTAATAACCGGGGAGCTGTTTTTT
CASSYDLAGRTLITGELFF
>TRBV11-1|TRBJ2-5|NA|TRBD2
TGTGCCAGCAGCTTCGCCGGGACTAGCGGGAGTGAGACCCAGTACTTC
CASSFAGTSGSETQYF
>TRBV5-1|TRBJ2-2|once|NA
TGCGCCAGCAGCTTGGAGGCAGGGTTTGGGGAGCTGTTTTTT
CASSLEAGFGELFF
>TRBV7-2|TRBJ1-2|few|TRBD1
TGTGCCAGCAGCCGGGAACAGGGGCAGGATGGCTACACCTTC
CASSREQGQDGYTF
>TRBV6-6|TRBJ2-7|NA|NA
TGTGCCAGCAGTTCCCCAAGGGGCTGGGCCTACGAGCAGTACTTC
CASSSPRGWAYEQYF
>TRBV28|TRBJ2-1|NA|TRBD2
TGTGCCAGCGGTTTCCCCCTAGCGGGAGGGATAAACAATGAGCAGTTCTTC
CASGFPLAGGINNEQFF
>TRBV5-5|TRBJ1-5|NA|NA
TGTGCCAGCAGCTTGAGAGAGAGCAATCAGCCCCAGCATTTT
CASSLRESNQPQHF